The 27 T cell receptor beta chains below all came from one sample that was sequenced in a study of T-cell reconstitution after alpha-beta-depleted transplantation in children. For TCRbeta, the library was prepared with unique molecular identifiers. MiXCR was run by TCRdb on the PCR reads, yielding one entry per CDR3 protein. This sample yields approximately 400,000 distinct CDR3 sequences, of which approximately 11% are seen a single time; approximately 5% belongs to the top ten. Sequenced material: PBMCs from the stem cell graft donor, taken from the stem cell graft. The receptor set was obtained from a human donor who donated a stem cell graft to a child with acute myeloid leukemia.

This clonotype was detected only a few times. The gene calls are TRBV7-8 and TRBJ2-1; tentatively, D is TRBD2 (6 bases). The CDR3 is made up of 15 amino acids. Trimming took 0 bases from V and 8 from J, leaving 14 bases between them. Looked up from germline, CDR1 is SGHVS and CDR2 is FQNEAQ. The CDR3 sequence: CASSLATSMIDEQFF. The CDR3 DNA reads TGTGCCAGCAGCTTAGCGACTAGTATGATCGATGAGCAGTTCTTC.

Concerning this clonotype itself: One end of the junction is discordant with germline, which a read error may explain. The CDR3 nucleotides are TGTGCCGGCAGTTATGAGACAGCTAGCACAGATACGCAGTATTTT. This encodes CAGSYETASTDTQYF. The chain is built from TRBV12-3 or TRBV12-4 and TRBJ2-3; possibly TRBD1 for D (5 bases). The CDR3 has 15 amino acids.

This clonotype was seen only a few times. V is TRBV9 and J is TRBJ1-2; 7 bases agree with TRBD1. This CDR3 comprises 17 residues. V trimming: 4 bases; J trimming: 4 bases; junction bases outside the gene matches: 16. CDR1 and CDR2 from the germline V gene are SGDLS and YYNGEE. CDR3 sequence (DNA): TGTGCCAGCAGCCCCAGTGGGGGACAGCAGCAACTCTATGGCTACACCTTC. The encoded protein is CASSPSGGQQQLYGYTF.

The V and J genes are TRBV5-6 and TRBJ2-7; 7 nucleotides agree with TRBD2. V lost 2 bases, J lost 6 bases, and 8 bases stayed unmatched. Germline CDR1 SGHDT, CDR2 YYEEEE. CDR3 length: 14 residues. This CDR3 reads CASSLRREEFEQYV. The CDR3 DNA follows: TGTGCCAGCAGCTTACGACGGGAGGAATTCGAGCAGTACGTC.

The genes are TRBV29-1 and TRBJ2-3; maybe TRBD2 (6 bases). Trimming stripped 3 bases from V and 4 bases from J, with 17 bases between. Germline V gene sequence: CDR1 SQVTM, CDR2 ANQGSEA. There are 15 residues in the CDR3. As DNA, the CDR3 is TGCAGCGTTGATTTAAGTGAGTGGGAGGCAGATACGCAGTATTTT. Protein: CSVDLSEWEADTQYF.

In this sample, this clonotype turned up many times. The V and J genes are TRBV5-1 and TRBJ2-5; D gene ambiguous. Between the trimmed V and J ends, which lost 0 bases and 3 bases, there was a span of 6 bases. CDR1 and CDR2 (germline): SGHRS, YFSETQ. The CDR3 contains 13 residues. CDR3 in DNA: TGCGCCAGCAGCTTGGAAGGGAAAGAGACCCAGTACTTC. Its translation: CASSLEGKETQYF.

The chain combines TRBV29-1 with TRBJ2-2, with 9 bases lining up with TRBD1. The CDR3 covers 14 residues. V gave up 2 bases and J gave up 7 bases; unmatched junction bases: 5. In germline, CDR1 is SQVTM, CDR2 ANQGSEA. The CDR3 sequence is CSVEYRGQGGELFF. The CDR3 nucleotides are TGCAGCGTTGAATACAGGGGGCAGGGCGGGGAGCTGTTTTTT.

This clonotype was detected only a few times. V and J are TRBV7-9 and TRBJ2-5; 9 nucleotides line up with TRBD1. The CDR3 contains 13 residues. Germline CDR1 SEHNR, CDR2 FQNEAQ (reference sequence). Losses at the gene ends were 5 bases for V and 5 bases for J; bases not matched to a gene: 3. The CDR3 nucleotides are TGTGCCAGCAGCGGGACAGGGCGGGAGACCCAGTACTTC. It specifies CASSGTGRETQYF.

This clonotype was found many times. The J gene is TRBJ2-1, the V gene TRBV5-1; 7 positions match TRBD2. The CDR3 spans 15 residues. CDR1 is SGHRS and CDR2 is YFSETQ in the germline V gene. V shed 0 bases, J shed 5 bases, and the junction held 5 bases outside the gene matches. CDR3: CASSLAGGRNNEQFF. The DNA of the CDR3 is TGCGCCAGCAGCTTGGCGGGCGGGAGAAACAATGAGCAGTTCTTC.

This clonotype came up a few times. The J gene is TRBJ1-4, the V gene TRBV10-3; 11 nucleotides align to TRBD1. The CDR3 runs 17 residues. Germline CDR1 reads ENHRY; CDR2 reads SYGVKD. The V and J ends lost 4 bases and 3 bases, in that order; junction bases with no gene match: 7. Written as DNA, the CDR3 is TGTGCCATCAGTGGGACAGGGGGCCTAGCGCCTAATGAAAAACTGTTTTTT. It specifies CAISGTGGLAPNEKLFF.

This clonotype was detected only once. An end of the junction differs from the germline gene, which may be a read error. The V call is TRBV7-9, the J call TRBJ1-1; D gene unclear. This CDR3 comprises 15 residues. Looked up from germline, CDR1 is SEHNR and CDR2 is FQNEAQ (reference sequence). CDR3 protein: CASSSPLEANAEAFF. For the CDR3, the DNA is TGTGCCAGCAGCTCCCCATTAGAAGCGAACGCTGAAGCTTTCTTT.

This clonotype was picked up a small number of times. J is TRBJ2-5 and V is TRBV14; D may match TRBD1 or TRBD2 (5 bases each). Germline-derived CDR1 and CDR2 are SGHDN and FVKESK. The CDR3 has 18 amino acids. Trimming removed 0 bases at V and 4 bases at J, with 21 bases between. Here the CDR3 reads CASSQDLRLARGGETQYF. The CDR3 nucleotides are TGTGCCAGCAGCCAAGATCTTCGTCTGGCGAGGGGCGGAGAGACCCAGTACTTC.

There are a few counts of this clonotype. The V call is TRBV6-2 or TRBV6-3, the J call TRBJ2-2; 13 nucleotides agree with TRBD2. The CDR3 spans 15 residues. CDR1 is MNHEY and CDR2 is SVGEGT in the germline V gene. V was pared by 5 bases and J by 6 bases, with 3 bases of the junction left unmatched. The CDR3 nucleotides are TGTGCCAGCAGTAAACTAGCGGGAGGGCCCGGGGAGCTGTTTTTT. It specifies CASSKLAGGPGELFF.

This clonotype occurred many times. The chain combines TRBV5-1 with TRBJ2-3, with D hard to call. The CDR3 length is 14 residues. V lost 1 base to trimming and J lost 0 bases, with 6 bases between them. Looked up from germline, CDR1 is SGHRS and CDR2 is YFSETQ. The CDR3 bases are TGCGCCAGCAGCTTGACCCAGAGCACAGATACGCAGTATTTT. Protein sequence: CASSLTQSTDTQYF.

The chain links TRBV18 to TRBJ2-3; D could derive from TRBD1 or TRBD2 (5 bases each). The CDR3 contains 14 residues. Germline CDR1 is KGHSH and CDR2 is LQKENI. Trimming shortened V by 6 bases and J by 2 bases, and 12 bases separated the two germline ends. The CDR3 DNA is TGTGCCAGCTCCGGGGACGGATACACAGATACGCAGTATTTT. This encodes CASSGDGYTDTQYF. Full variable domain (remainder filled in from reference TRBV18 and TRBJ2-3): NAGVMQNPRHLVRRRGQEARLRCSPMKGHSHVYWYRQLPEEGLKFMVYLQKENIIDESGMPKERFSAEFPKEGPSILRIQQVVRGDSAAYFCASSGDGYTDTQYFGPGTRLTVL.

This clonotype was picked up many times. Compared with germline, one end of the junction differs, possibly owing to a read error. The rearrangement links TRBV12-3 or TRBV12-4 to TRBJ2-5, with 7 bases fitting TRBD2. The CDR3 runs to 13 residues. The CDR3 DNA follows: TGTGCCAGCAGTCTAGCGGTCCAAGAGACCCAGTACTTC. Protein product: CASSLAVQETQYF.

This clonotype was detected ten times or more. The J gene is TRBJ1-5, the V gene TRBV19; D is ambiguous. CDR1 and CDR2 (germline): LNHDA, SQIVND (reference sequence). V lost 8 bases, J lost 0 bases, and 11 bases lay in between. The CDR3 has 14 amino acids. The CDR3 loop reads CASRYPSSNQPQHF. CDR3 in DNA: TGTGCCAGTCGATATCCAAGTAGCAATCAGCCCCAGCATTTT.

This clonotype was seen only a few times. The J gene is TRBJ2-2, the V gene TRBV12-3 or TRBV12-4, with D tentatively TRBD1 (6 bases). The CDR3 spans 16 residues. The germline V and J ends were trimmed by 2 bases and 7 bases, with 17 bases remaining between them. CDR3 DNA sequence: TGTGCCAGCAGTTTATTACAGTCGACAGGTAGCGGGGAGCTGTTTTTT. Residues: CASSLLQSTGSGELFF.

The chain is built from TRBV5-6 and TRBJ2-7; D is uncertain. The CDR3 spans 16 residues. Germline V gene lookup returns CDR1 SGHDT and CDR2 YYEEEE. Deletions cut 1 base from V and 3 bases from J, with 17 bases between. The DNA of the CDR3 is TGTGCCAGCAGCTTGAGGTTTCGTTGGTCGCGCTACGAGCAGTACGTC. The encoded protein is CASSLRFRWSRYEQYV.

This clonotype was seen ten or more times. The gene calls are TRBV20-1 and TRBJ1-6, with 7 nucleotides matching TRBD1. The CDR3 loop spans 18 amino acids. Losses at the gene ends were 3 bases for V and 0 bases for J; bases not matched to a gene: 11. Germline lookup yields CDR1 DFQATT and CDR2 SNEGSKA (reference sequence). The CDR3 DNA is TGCAGTGCTAGTCACTCAACAGGGGACAGCTCCTATAATTCACCCCTCCACTTT. Amino acids: CSASHSTGDSSYNSPLHF.

This CDR3 is CSVEVEGGQETQYF. For the CDR3, the DNA is TGCAGCGTTGAAGTTGAGGGGGGCCAAGAGACCCAGTACTTC. The rearrangement joins TRBV29-1 to TRBJ2-5; D tentatively fits TRBD1 or TRBD2 (6 bases each). This CDR3 spans 14 amino acids. Between the trimmed V and J ends, which lost 1 base and 1 base, there was a span of 10 bases. Germline lookup yields CDR1 SQVTM and CDR2 ANQGSEA. The full variable domain, in which reference TRBV29-1 and TRBJ2-5 provide the parts outside the CDR3, is SAVISQKPSRDICQRGTSLTIQCQVDSQVTMMFWYRQQPGQSLTLIATANQGSEATYESGFVIDKFPISRPNLTFSTLTVSNMSPEDSSIYLCSVEVEGGQETQYFGPGTRLLVL.

About this clonotype itself: At one end the junction does not follow the germline gene, possibly because of a read error. The chain employs TRBV20-1 and TRBJ2-5, with 7 nucleotides matching TRBD2. The germline V gene encodes CDR1 DFQATT and CDR2 SNEGSKA (reference sequence). The CDR3 covers 13 residues. The CDR3 bases are TGCAGTGCTAGGGGGGGGTACCAACAGACCCAGTACTTC. Protein sequence: CSARGGYQQTQYF.

This chain joins TRBV10-3 and TRBJ1-1; 7 bases agree with TRBD1. The CDR3 loop spans 13 amino acids. Germline lookup yields CDR1 ENHRY and CDR2 SYGVKD. J gave up 0 bases and V 11 bases, and 6 bases lay outside the gene matches. The CDR3 loop reads CAGAGQMNTEAFF. CDR3 nucleotide sequence: TGTGCCGGGGCGGGACAGATGAACACTGAAGCTTTCTTT.

The rearrangement joins TRBV5-1 to TRBJ1-1; possibly TRBD1 for D (6 bases). Germline CDR1 SGHRS, CDR2 YFSETQ. The CDR3 extends over 13 amino acids. The V gene lost 2 bases and the J gene lost 10 bases, with 15 bases spanning the gap. The CDR3 is CASSFLEGVGAFF. CDR3 nucleotide sequence: TGCGCCAGCAGCTTCCTGGAGGGGGTCGGAGCTTTCTTT.

V usage is TRBV5-1 and J usage is TRBJ1-1, with D possibly TRBD1 on 6 matching bases. This CDR3 has 15 residues. The germline CDR1 and CDR2 sequences are SGHRS and YFSETQ. Trimming shortened V by 0 bases and J by 0 bases, and 9 bases separated the two germline ends. The CDR3 DNA follows: TGCGCCAGCAGCTTGGGACAGGTCGTGAACACTGAAGCTTTCTTT. It specifies CASSLGQVVNTEAFF.

In this sample, this clonotype turned up a few times. The V call is TRBV29-1, the J call TRBJ2-1; TRBD1 might be the D (7 bases). The ends were cut back, 4 bases at V and 10 bases at J, with 26 bases in the middle. The germline V gene encodes CDR1 SQVTM and CDR2 ANQGSEA. The CDR3 runs 16 residues. The CDR3 is CSVVGGNRGRGREQFF. CDR3 nucleotide sequence: TGCAGCGTTGTGGGGGGAAACAGGGGCCGGGGACGGGAGCAGTTCTTC.

This clonotype has more than one count but fewer than ten. This chain joins TRBV20-1 and TRBJ2-1; a weak D match, TRBD1 (6 bases). This CDR3 has 17 amino acids. V lost 0 bases and J lost 7, with 22 bases in between. Germline CDR1 DFQATT, CDR2 SNEGSKA (reference sequence). This CDR3 reads CSARDGNVGGLENEQFF. The CDR3 DNA sequence: TGCAGTGCTAGAGATGGGAATGTTGGGGGCCTGGAGAATGAGCAGTTCTTC.